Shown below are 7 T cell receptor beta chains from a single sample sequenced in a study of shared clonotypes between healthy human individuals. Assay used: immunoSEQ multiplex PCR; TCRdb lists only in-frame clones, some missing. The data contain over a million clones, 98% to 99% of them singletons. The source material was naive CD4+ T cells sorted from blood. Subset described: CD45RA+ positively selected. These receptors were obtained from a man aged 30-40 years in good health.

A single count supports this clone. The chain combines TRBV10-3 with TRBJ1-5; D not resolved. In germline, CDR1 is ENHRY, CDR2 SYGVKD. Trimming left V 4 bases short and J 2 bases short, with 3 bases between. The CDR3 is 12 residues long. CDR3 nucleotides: TGTGCCATCAGTGGGGGCAATCAGCCCCAGCATTTT. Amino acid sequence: CAISGGNQPQHF.

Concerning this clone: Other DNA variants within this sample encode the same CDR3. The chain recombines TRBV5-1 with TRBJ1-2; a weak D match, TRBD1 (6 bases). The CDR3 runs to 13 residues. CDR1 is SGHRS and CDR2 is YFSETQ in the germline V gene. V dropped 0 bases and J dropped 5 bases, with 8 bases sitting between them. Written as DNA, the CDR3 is TGCGCCAGCAGCTTGGAGGGGGATTATGGCTACACCTTC. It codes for CASSLEGDYGYTF.

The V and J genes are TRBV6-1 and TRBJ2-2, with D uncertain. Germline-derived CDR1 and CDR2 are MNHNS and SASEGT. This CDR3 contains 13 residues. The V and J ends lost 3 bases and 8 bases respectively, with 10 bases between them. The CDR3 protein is CASSELGAGELFF. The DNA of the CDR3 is TGTGCCAGCAGTGAGCTAGGAGCAGGGGAGCTGTTTTTT.

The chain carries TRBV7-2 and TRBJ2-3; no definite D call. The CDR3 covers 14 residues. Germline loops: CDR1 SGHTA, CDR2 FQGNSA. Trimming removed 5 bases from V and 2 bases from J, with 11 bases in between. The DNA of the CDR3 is TGTGCCAGCAGCCCTTTCAAAGCCACAGATACGCAGTATTTT. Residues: CASSPFKATDTQYF.

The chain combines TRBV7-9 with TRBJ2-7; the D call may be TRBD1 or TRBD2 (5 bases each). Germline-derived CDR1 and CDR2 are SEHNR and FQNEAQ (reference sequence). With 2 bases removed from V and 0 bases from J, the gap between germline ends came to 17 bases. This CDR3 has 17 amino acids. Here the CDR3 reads CASSLHGFRDVSYEQYF. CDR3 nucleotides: TGTGCCAGCAGCTTACATGGCTTTCGGGACGTCTCCTACGAGCAGTACTTC.

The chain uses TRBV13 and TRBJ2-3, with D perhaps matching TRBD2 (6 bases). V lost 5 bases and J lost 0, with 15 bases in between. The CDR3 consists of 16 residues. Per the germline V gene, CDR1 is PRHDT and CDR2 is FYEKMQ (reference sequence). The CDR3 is CASSRRFAGSTDTQYF. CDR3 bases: TGTGCCAGCAGCCGCCGGTTCGCGGGAAGCACAGATACGCAGTATTTT.

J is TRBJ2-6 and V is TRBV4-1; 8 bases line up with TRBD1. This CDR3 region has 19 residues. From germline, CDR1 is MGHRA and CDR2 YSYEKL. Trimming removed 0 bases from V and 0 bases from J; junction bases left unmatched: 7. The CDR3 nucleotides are TGCGCCAGCAGCCAAGATCGACAGGGGACTTACTCTGGGGCCAACGTCCTGACTTTC. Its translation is CASSQDRQGTYSGANVLTF.